A selection of T cell receptor beta chains follows, all from one sample in a study of regulatory dendritic cells for organ transplantation. Using immunoSEQ multiplex PCR, the repertoire was profiled, and TCRdb retains in-frame clones only, with some absent. The top ten hold about 0.062% of the sample, which has about 34,000 clones, roughly nine tenths seen once. The specimen sequenced was naive CD4+ T cells from blood. Receptors originate from a human donor in good health. CDR3s include the opening cysteine and the closing phenylalanine or tryptophan. D genes are given only for firm matches. Clone size, where shown, is once, few, many, or a class for clones that have expanded.

v_gene: TRBV18; d_gene: TRBD1; j_gene: TRBJ1-2; abundance: once; CDR3nt: TGTGCCAGCTCGCCGCAGGGGGGTGATGGCTACACCTTC; CDR3aa: CASSPQGGDGYTF
v_gene: TRBV6-6; d_gene: -; j_gene: TRBJ1-1; abundance: -; CDR3nt: TGTGCCACCCTGTATAGTTCAACAGGGACCACTGAAGCTTTCTTT; CDR3aa: CATLYSSTGTTEAFF
v_gene: TRBV12-5; d_gene: -; j_gene: TRBJ2-2; abundance: -; CDR3nt: TGTGCTAGTGGTCCCCCTCGACCGGCCCCGATCACCGGGGAGCTGTTTTTT; CDR3aa: CASGPPRPAPITGELFF
v_gene: TRBV18; d_gene: -; j_gene: TRBJ2-2; abundance: -; CDR3nt: TGTGCCAGCTCCCTCAACGGCAGGGGGAACACCGGGGAGCTGTTTTTT; CDR3aa: CASSLNGRGNTGELFF
v_gene: TRBV7-9; d_gene: -; j_gene: TRBJ1-4; abundance: -; CDR3nt: TGTGCCAGCAGCTTACGGCCGGACCGAGAGAATGAAAAACTGTTTTTT; CDR3aa: CASSLRPDRENEKLFF
v_gene: TRBV27; d_gene: -; j_gene: TRBJ1-1; abundance: -; CDR3nt: TGTGCCAGCAGTTTGGGACTCGGAGTGGGGAACACTGAAGCTTTCTTT; CDR3aa: CASSLGLGVGNTEAFF
v_gene: TRBV7-9; d_gene: -; j_gene: TRBJ1-1; abundance: -; CDR3nt: TGTGCCAGCAGCTATCAGGGGTACACTGAAGCTTTCTTT; CDR3aa: CASSYQGYTEAFF
v_gene: TRBV6-6; d_gene: -; j_gene: TRBJ2-1; abundance: -; CDR3nt: TGTGCCAGCAGTTACTCCGCCCGGGAGCAGTTCTTC; CDR3aa: CASSYSAREQFF
v_gene: TRBV28; d_gene: -; j_gene: TRBJ1-1; abundance: -; CDR3nt: TGTGCCAGCAGCCACGACCTGGAGAACACTGAAGCTTTCTTT; CDR3aa: CASSHDLENTEAFF
v_gene: TRBV2; d_gene: TRBD1; j_gene: TRBJ1-4; abundance: -; CDR3nt: TGTGCCAGTGACAGGGGGCGAGTTCGTGATGAAAAACTGTTTTTT; CDR3aa: CASDRGRVRDEKLFF
v_gene: TRBV1; d_gene: -; j_gene: TRBJ1-2; abundance: once; CDR3nt: TGCACCAGCAGCCAAGTTACAGGGGGCATGGGTGGCTACACCTTC; CDR3aa: CTSSQVTGGMGGYTF
v_gene: TRBV6-5; d_gene: TRBD1; j_gene: TRBJ2-5; abundance: -; CDR3nt: TGTGCCAGCAGTCGAAGGGGACAGCCCCAAGAGACCCAGTACTTC; CDR3aa: CASSRRGQPQETQYF
v_gene: TRBV7-8; d_gene: -; j_gene: TRBJ1-2; abundance: -; CDR3nt: TGTGCCAGCAGCTTAGCCGAAGGTGGCTACACCTTC; CDR3aa: CASSLAEGGYTF
v_gene: TRBV18; d_gene: -; j_gene: TRBJ1-4; abundance: -; CDR3nt: TGTGCCAGCTCACCAGTCCCCCAGGGGACAGAAAAACTGTTTTTT; CDR3aa: CASSPVPQGTEKLFF
v_gene: TRBV4-2; d_gene: -; j_gene: TRBJ2-1; abundance: once; CDR3nt: TGTGCCAGCAGCCAAGGGACTTTCAACAATGAGCAGTTCTTC; CDR3aa: CASSQGTFNNEQFF
v_gene: TRBV19; d_gene: TRBD1; j_gene: TRBJ2-7; abundance: few; CDR3nt: TGTGCCAGTAGCCGATCCGGGACAGCCTCCTACGAGCAGTACTTC; CDR3aa: CASSRSGTASYEQYF